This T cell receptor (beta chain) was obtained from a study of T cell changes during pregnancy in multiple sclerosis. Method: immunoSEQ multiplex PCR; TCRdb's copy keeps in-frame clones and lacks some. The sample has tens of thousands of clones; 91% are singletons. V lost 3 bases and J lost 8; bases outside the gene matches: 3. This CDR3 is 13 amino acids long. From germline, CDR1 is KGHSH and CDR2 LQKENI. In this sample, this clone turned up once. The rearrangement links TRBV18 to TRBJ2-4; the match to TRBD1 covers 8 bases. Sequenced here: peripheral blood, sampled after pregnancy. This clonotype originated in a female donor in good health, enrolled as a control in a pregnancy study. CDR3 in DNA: TGTGCCAGCTCACCCGGACAGGGTGACATTCAGTACTTC. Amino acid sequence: CASSPGQGDIQYF.